This passage covers 8 T cell receptor beta chains from one sample sequenced in a study of cytomegalovirus exposure and HLA in healthy donors. Assay: immunoSEQ multiplex PCR; the TCRdb copy retains only in-frame clones and omits some. The profile shows roughly 100,000 clones, roughly 85% of them singletons. What was sequenced was PBMCs. These receptors originate from a man between 18 and 29 years old in good health and CMV-seropositive.

The rearrangement uses TRBV5-1 and TRBJ2-5, with 11 positions matching TRBD2. J gave up 7 bases and V 0 bases, and 11 bases lay outside the gene matches. The CDR3 totals 17 residues. The germline V gene has CDR1 SGHRS and CDR2 YFSETQ. DNA for the CDR3: TGCGCCAGCAGCTTGGTACTAGCGGGGGCTGATGGGGGGACCCAGTACTTC. It codes for CASSLVLAGADGGTQYF.

The rearrangement uses TRBV6-1 and TRBJ2-5, with 8 bases fitting TRBD2. CDR1 is MNHNS, CDR2 SASEGT, per germline. The CDR3 covers 15 residues. V lost 6 bases to trimming and J lost 6 bases; unmatched junction nucleotides: 12. The CDR3 protein is CASSLVPGLEQTQYF. The CDR3 nucleotides are TGTGCCAGCAGCCTTGTCCCGGGACTAGAACAGACCCAGTACTTC.

This CDR3 is CASSDRRGNQPQHF. The CDR3 bases are TGTGCCAGCAGCGATCGACGGGGTAATCAGCCCCAGCATTTT. The gene calls are TRBV9 and TRBJ1-5, with D uncertain. The V and J ends lost 3 bases and 4 bases respectively, with 11 bases between them. The CDR3 sequence is 14 residues long. Germline CDR1 SGDLS, CDR2 YYNGEE.

This chain joins TRBV6-1 and TRBJ2-7; D gene ambiguous. This CDR3 region has 16 residues. Germline-derived CDR1 and CDR2 are MNHNS and SASEGT. V was shortened by 0 bases and J by 1 base, with 13 bases between the two germline ends. CDR3 in amino acids: CASSEAPAGVSYEQYF. As DNA, the CDR3 is TGTGCCAGCAGTGAAGCGCCGGCAGGCGTGTCCTACGAGCAGTACTTC.

This clone was detected only once. The chain joins TRBV28 to TRBJ1-3; TRBD1 might be the D (5 bases). CDR1 is MDHEN, CDR2 SYDVKM, per germline. The CDR3 length is 17 residues. V dropped 5 bases and J dropped 1 base, with 18 bases sitting between them. CDR3 sequence (DNA): TGTGCCAGCAGTACGACAGAAGAGCTTCTTTCTGGAAACACCATATATTTT. The encoded protein is CASSTTEELLSGNTIYF.

This rearrangement joins TRBV28 to TRBJ1-5, with 10 bases that match TRBD1. Germline V gene sequence: CDR1 MDHEN, CDR2 SYDVKM. The length of the CDR3 is 15 residues. V was pared by 5 bases and J by 4 bases, with 5 bases of the junction left unmatched. The CDR3 DNA reads as TGTGCCAGCAGTACTCCGGGACAGGGGAATCAGCCCCAGCATTTT. Translation: CASSTPGQGNQPQHF.

The rearrangement links TRBV2 to TRBJ2-1; D not certain. Looked up from germline, CDR1 is SNHLY and CDR2 is FYNNEI. V was cut by 5 bases and J by 5 bases, with 10 bases left in between. This CDR3 has 13 residues. CDR3 sequence reads: CASSPLSDNEQFF. DNA of the CDR3: TGTGCCAGCAGTCCCCTCTCGGACAATGAGCAGTTCTTC.

This clone is a singleton in its sample. This chain joins TRBV14 and TRBJ2-3, with D tentatively TRBD1 (5 bases). The germline V gene has CDR1 SGHDN and CDR2 FVKESK. The CDR3 is 14 residues long. Deletions cut 0 bases from V and 6 bases from J, with 10 bases between. The DNA for the CDR3 is TGTGCCAGCAGCCAAGAGCAGGGTGGGGATACGCAGTATTTT. This codes for CASSQEQGGDTQYF.